This is a list of T cell receptor beta chains from one sample in a study of T-cell memory formation after mild COVID-19. TCRdb passed the 5' RACE reads through MiXCR, listing each CDR3 protein once. The data contain over 500,000 distinct CDR3 sequences, roughly 17% of them singletons. Material for sequencing was PBMCs or a T cell subset sorted from them (not recorded which). All receptors come from an adult woman who had mild COVID-19 (a few samples of this study predate the infection). Cell type and time point are not known. The CDR3 runs from the conserved cysteine through the conserved F or W. A D gene is named only where the DNA matches it firmly. Only some rows state a clone size, as once, few, many or a class for expanded clones.

v_gene	abundance	j_gene	d_gene	CDR3aa	CDR3nt
TRBV20-1	many	TRBJ2-4	NA	CSARDLGIGEIKNIQYF	TGCAGTGCTAGAGATCTGGGCATTGGGGAGATCAAAAACATTCAGTACTTC
TRBV20-1	few	TRBJ2-1	NA	CSAIDFTKGNEQFF	TGCAGTGCTATAGACTTCACCAAGGGCAATGAGCAGTTCTTC
TRBV2	few	TRBJ1-5	TRBD1	CASSEEGGLNQPQHF	TGTGCCAGCAGTGAAGAAGGGGGCCTTAATCAGCCCCAGCATTTT
TRBV2	NA	TRBJ2-1	TRBD2	CASSEALGTSSYNEQFF	TGTGCCAGCAGCGAAGCCCTCGGGACTAGTTCCTACAATGAGCAGTTCTTC
TRBV2	NA	TRBJ2-7	TRBD1	CACHRDRAHEQYF	TGTGCCTGCCACCGGGACAGGGCCCACGAGCAGTACTTC
TRBV12-3/TRBV12-4	few	TRBJ2-7	TRBD2	CASSSSGKSSYEQYF	TGTGCCAGCAGTTCTAGCGGGAAGAGCTCCTACGAGCAGTACTTC
TRBV18	NA	TRBJ2-1	TRBD1	CASSRGQGAYNEQFF	TGTGCCAGCTCACGGGGACAGGGGGCTTACAATGAGCAGTTCTTC
TRBV7-9	few	TRBJ2-7	NA	CASRPLDGSSYEQYF	TGTGCCAGCAGGCCTTTAGATGGGAGCTCCTACGAGCAGTACTTC
TRBV6-2/TRBV6-3	NA	TRBJ1-5	TRBD1	CASSGTGGFQPQHF	TGTGCCAGCTCGGGGACAGGGGGCTTTCAGCCCCAGCATTTT
TRBV19	NA	TRBJ2-6	TRBD1	CASSGQGYVLTF	TGTGCCAGTAGTGGACAGGGGTACGTCCTGACTTTC
TRBV5-5	NA	TRBJ2-1	NA	CASSPVAIRGDEQFF	TGTGCCAGCAGCCCGGTGGCAATCAGAGGGGATGAGCAGTTCTTC